This TCR beta chain was identified in a study of shared clonotypes between healthy human individuals. Whole-study results and caveats: Deeper or shallower sequencing was expected to change how clonotypes are shared among donors.

Germline CDR1 MNHNS, CDR2 SASEGT. V gave up 1 base and J gave up 0 bases, with 4 bases separating them. The CDR3 consists of 14 residues. TCRdb's table, derived via immunoSEQ multiplex PCR, lists solely in-frame clones and lacks some. The sample shows approximately 530,000 clones, more than 95% of them seen only once. In regard to this clone: Its matching antigen is unknown.

The TCR comes from a young woman in good health. The sequencing sample was made of naive CD4+ T cells sorted from blood. Subset noted: CD45RA+ positively selected. The chain joins TRBV6-1 to TRBJ1-3; D is unclear. DNA of the CDR3: TGTGCCAGCAGTGAAGGGATCTCTGGAAACACCATATATTTT. The encoded protein is CASSEGISGNTIYF.